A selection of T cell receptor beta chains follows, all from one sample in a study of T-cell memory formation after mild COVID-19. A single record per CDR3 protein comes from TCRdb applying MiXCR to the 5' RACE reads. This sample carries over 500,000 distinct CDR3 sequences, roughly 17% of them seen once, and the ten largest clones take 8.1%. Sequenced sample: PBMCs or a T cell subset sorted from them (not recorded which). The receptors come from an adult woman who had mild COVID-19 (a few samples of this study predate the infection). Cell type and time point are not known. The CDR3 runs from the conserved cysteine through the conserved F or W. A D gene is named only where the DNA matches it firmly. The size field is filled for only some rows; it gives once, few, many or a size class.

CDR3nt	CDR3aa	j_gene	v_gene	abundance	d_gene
TGTGCCATCAGGTCAGGGGCCATGAACACTGAAGCTTTCTTT	CAIRSGAMNTEAFF	TRBJ1-1	TRBV10-3	NA	NA
TGTGCCAGCAGCGGTCCGAAGGGGCGGGACGGAATCTACGAGCAGTACTTC	CASSGPKGRDGIYEQYF	TRBJ2-7	TRBV9	NA	NA
TGCAGCGTTGAGGGGCTCATGAACACTGAAGCTTTCTTT	CSVEGLMNTEAFF	TRBJ1-1	TRBV29-1	NA	NA
TGTGCCACCAGTGACCGTACGACAGGGTGTGCGACTAATGAAAAACTGTTTTTT	CATSDRTTGCATNEKLFF	TRBJ1-4	TRBV24-1	NA	TRBD1
TGTGCCAGCAGCAGAATATCCAGCGGCAACACCGGGGAGCTGTTTTTT	CASSRISSGNTGELFF	TRBJ2-2	TRBV12-3/TRBV12-4	NA	NA
TGTGCCTGGAGTGTCTGGCTGAACACTGAAGCTTTCTTT	CAWSVWLNTEAFF	TRBJ1-1	TRBV30	NA	NA
TGTGCCAGCAGTGAATCGGCAGGGAGGGCAGATACGCAGTATTTT	CASSESAGRADTQYF	TRBJ2-3	TRBV6-1	NA	TRBD2
TGCGCCAGCAGTCTCTCAACGGCAGGGGAGGGCGAAAAACTGTTTTTT	CASSLSTAGEGEKLFF	TRBJ1-4	TRBV4-1	NA	NA
TGTGCCAGCAGCCGCGATAGCGGGGACTACGAGCAGTACTTC	CASSRDSGDYEQYF	TRBJ2-7	TRBV7-3	few	TRBD2
TGTGCCAGCAGCCCCTCCCGACTAGCGGCAGAGACCCAGTACTTC	CASSPSRLAAETQYF	TRBJ2-5	TRBV6-6	few	TRBD2
TGTGCCAGCAGTTTTAAGCAGGGTGTCACAGATACGCAGTATTTT	CASSFKQGVTDTQYF	TRBJ2-3	TRBV12-3/TRBV12-4	NA	NA
TGTGCCAGCAGCCAAGGACAGGGGGCGCGGGAAGCTTTCTTT	CASSQGQGAREAFF	TRBJ1-1	TRBV3-1	NA	TRBD1
TGTGCCAGCAGCCTCCCTCTAGCGGGGGGGCAACACGGGGAGCTGTTTTTT	CASSLPLAGGQHGELFF	TRBJ2-2	TRBV7-3	few	TRBD2
TGCGCCAGCAGCTTCGCTGATCTGCTTTTCTTT	CASSFADLLFF	TRBJ1-1	TRBV5-1	many	NA
TGCGCCAGCTCTCGCGGGGTGGGCGATGAGCAGTTCTTC	CASSRGVGDEQFF	TRBJ2-1	TRBV5-1	NA	NA
TGTGCCAGCAGCCAGCAGCAGGGGGGTATGAACACTGAAGCTTTCTTT	CASSQQQGGMNTEAFF	TRBJ1-1	TRBV16	NA	TRBD1
TGCGCCAGCAGCGTGGGACAGGGTAAACTGTTTTTT	CASSVGQGKLFF	TRBJ1-4	TRBV5-1	many	TRBD1
TGTGCCAGCAGTTACTCAGCCCTACAGTGGGGCGGGGGAGGAAATTCACCCCTCCACTTT	CASSYSALQWGGGGNSPLHF	TRBJ1-6	TRBV6-6	few	NA
TGTGCCAGCAGCTTATCCCCGACGGTTCCCATGGATGAGCAGTTCTTC	CASSLSPTVPMDEQFF	TRBJ2-1	TRBV7-9	few	NA
TGCGCCGGGAGCGGGATGGGCTACAATGAGCAGTTCTTC	CAGSGMGYNEQFF	TRBJ2-1	TRBV23-1	few	TRBD2
TGTGCCAGTAGAACAGGATCAGAGACCCAGTACTTC	CASRTGSETQYF	TRBJ2-5	TRBV19	NA	NA
TGCGCCAGCAGTCCGAAGAGGGAAGCGAAAGATACGCAGTATTTT	CASSPKREAKDTQYF	TRBJ2-3	TRBV23-1	few	NA
TGTGCCAGCAGCTTCAGTCGGCGAGGCTACACCTTC	CASSFSRRGYTF	TRBJ1-2	TRBV6-5	few	NA
TGCGCCAGCAGCCAGGACGGAATCTACAATGAGCAGTTCTTC	CASSQDGIYNEQFF	TRBJ2-1	TRBV4-1	many	NA
TGTGCCTGGGCCGGGACAGGGGGCAAGTTAAGGGTCACCGGGGAGCTGTTTTTT	CAWAGTGGKLRVTGELFF	TRBJ2-2	TRBV30	NA	TRBD1
TGTGCCACCGGGGTCGTGGTAAACGAGCAGTACTTC	CATGVVVNEQYF	TRBJ2-7	TRBV6-6	NA	NA
TGTGCCAGCAGTTTACGGACAGGTACTCCCTATGGCTACACCTTC	CASSLRTGTPYGYTF	TRBJ1-2	TRBV28	NA	TRBD1
TGTGCCAGCAGCTTAGATTTGCAGCCCCAGCATTTT	CASSLDLQPQHF	TRBJ1-5	TRBV7-9	NA	NA
TGTGCCAGCACTTTCTCCGGCAGGGGGCGTGGGGATGGCTACACCTTC	CASTFSGRGRGDGYTF	TRBJ1-2	TRBV12-3/TRBV12-4	NA	TRBD1
TGTGCCAGCAGCCAAGAAGGGGAAGGCACCGGGGAGCTGTTTTTT	CASSQEGEGTGELFF	TRBJ2-2	TRBV4-2	few	NA
TGTGCCAGCAGCTCCATGGGTGGGCCATCCGGCTATGGCTACACCTTC	CASSSMGGPSGYGYTF	TRBJ1-2	TRBV13	NA	NA
TGTGCCAGCAGCATGGGGGTCCTGAACACTGAAGCTTTCTTT	CASSMGVLNTEAFF	TRBJ1-1	TRBV9	few	NA
TGTGCCAGCAGTTACCCGGGACAGATTGAAGCTTTCTTT	CASSYPGQIEAFF	TRBJ1-1	TRBV6-5	few	TRBD1
TGTGCCAGTTCCCCGGGGGTTTGGGATACGCAGTATTTT	CASSPGVWDTQYF	TRBJ2-3	TRBV7-3	few	NA
TGTGCCAGCAGTTTGTTTCAGGCTGGGAATCAGCCCCAGCATTTT	CASSLFQAGNQPQHF	TRBJ1-5	TRBV12-3/TRBV12-4	few	NA
TGCAGTGCTAGGAGTTTAGCGGGGGGGCCCTCAGATACGCAGTATTTT	CSARSLAGGPSDTQYF	TRBJ2-3	TRBV20-1	NA	TRBD2
TGCGCCAGCAGCCTCAAAGGAGGGGTCAATGAGCAGTTCTTC	CASSLKGGVNEQFF	TRBJ2-1	TRBV4-1	many	NA
TGCGCCAGCAGCCAAGTTACGGGGGGGCTCTACGAGCAGTACTTC	CASSQVTGGLYEQYF	TRBJ2-7	TRBV4-1	few	TRBD2
TGTGCCAGCAGTGAAGCGCGACAGGGTGATAGGTACTTC	CASSEARQGDRYF	TRBJ2-7	TRBV2	NA	TRBD1
TGTGCCAGTAGTGCCGGTCGATACTCAATCACAGATACGCAGTATTTT	CASSAGRYSITDTQYF	TRBJ2-3	TRBV19	few	NA